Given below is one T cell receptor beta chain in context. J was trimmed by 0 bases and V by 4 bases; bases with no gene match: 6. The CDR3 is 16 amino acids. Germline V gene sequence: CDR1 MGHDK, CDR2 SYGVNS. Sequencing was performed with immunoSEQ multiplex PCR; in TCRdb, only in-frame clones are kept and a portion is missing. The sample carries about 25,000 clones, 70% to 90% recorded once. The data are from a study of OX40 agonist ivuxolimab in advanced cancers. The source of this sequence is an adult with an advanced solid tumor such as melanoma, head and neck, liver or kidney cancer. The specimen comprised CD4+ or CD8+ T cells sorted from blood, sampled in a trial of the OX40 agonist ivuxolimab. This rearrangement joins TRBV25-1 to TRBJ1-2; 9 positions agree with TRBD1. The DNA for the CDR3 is TGTGCCAGCAGTGGGGGACAGGGACCCTCTAACTATGGCTACACCTTC. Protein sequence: CASSGGQGPSNYGYTF.